These 4 T cell receptor beta chains were all obtained from the same sample, sequenced in a study of blood T cells in healthy people across ages. With a J-beta primer mix and a sample-barcoded 5' primer, a second PCR ran 7 to 11 cycles. TCRdb independently ran MiXCR on the 5' RACE reads; one entry per CDR3 protein. The top ten hold roughly 24% of the sample, which has roughly 1.9 million distinct CDR3 sequences, about two fifths seen once. Sequencing was performed on blood. These receptors were collected from a human donor in good health.

The chain employs TRBV6-2 or TRBV6-3 and TRBJ2-5; 9 nucleotides line up with TRBD2. This CDR3 contains 13 residues. Trimming at V came to 5 bases and at J to 9 bases, leaving 7 bases not matched to a gene. Germline CDR1 and CDR2: MNHEY and SVGEGT. This CDR3 reads CASSEGTSRAQYF. The CDR3 region has the DNA TGTGCCAGCAGTGAAGGGACTAGCAGGGCCCAGTACTTC.

The chain uses TRBV6-5 and TRBJ2-1; 8 bases agree with TRBD2. The V gene's germline CDR1 is MNHEY and CDR2 SVGAGI. The CDR3 covers 14 residues. The trim removed 5 bases at V and 7 bases at J, leaving 7 bases unmatched. The CDR3 region is CASSTGLVLNEQFF. CDR3 bases: TGTGCCAGCAGTACGGGACTAGTCTTGAATGAGCAGTTCTTC.

Concerning this clonotype itself: A much larger clone lies one base from this, so it may be a read error. The chain recombines TRBV6-2 or TRBV6-3 with TRBJ2-1; 7 nucleotides agree with TRBD1. The CDR3 spans 13 residues. J gave up 5 bases and V 6 bases, and 4 bases lay outside the gene matches. Germline CDR1 MNHEY, CDR2 SVGEGT. CDR3 protein: CASSHDRDNEQFF. The CDR3 bases are TGTGCCAGCAGCCACGACAGGGACAATGAGCAGTTCTTC.

The V and J genes are TRBV2 and TRBJ1-2; TRBD1 aligns across 7 bases. CDR3 length equals 12 residues. Germline loops: CDR1 SNHLY, CDR2 FYNNEI. Unmatched junction bases numbered 3, after V lost 7 bases and J lost 4 bases. The CDR3 DNA sequence: TGTGCCAGCACCGGGGACAGCTATGGCTACACCTTC. Its translation is CASTGDSYGYTF.